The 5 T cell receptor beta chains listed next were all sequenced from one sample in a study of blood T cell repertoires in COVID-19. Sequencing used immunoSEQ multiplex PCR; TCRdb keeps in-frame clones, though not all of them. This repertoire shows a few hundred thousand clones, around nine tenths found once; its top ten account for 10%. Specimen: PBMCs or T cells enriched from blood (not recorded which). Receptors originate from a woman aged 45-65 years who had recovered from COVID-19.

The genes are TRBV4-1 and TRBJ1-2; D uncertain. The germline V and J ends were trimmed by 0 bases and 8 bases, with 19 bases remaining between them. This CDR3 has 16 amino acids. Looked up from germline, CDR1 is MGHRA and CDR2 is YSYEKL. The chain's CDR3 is CASSQDHNSHNGGYTF. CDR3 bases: TGCGCCAGCAGCCAAGATCACAACTCCCACAACGGGGGCTACACCTTC.

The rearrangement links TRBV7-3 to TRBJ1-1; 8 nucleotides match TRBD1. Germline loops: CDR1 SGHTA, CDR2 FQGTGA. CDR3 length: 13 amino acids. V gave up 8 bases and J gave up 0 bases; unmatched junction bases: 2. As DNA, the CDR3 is TGTGCCAGCGGACAGGGAATGAACACTGAAGCTTTCTTT. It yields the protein CASGQGMNTEAFF.

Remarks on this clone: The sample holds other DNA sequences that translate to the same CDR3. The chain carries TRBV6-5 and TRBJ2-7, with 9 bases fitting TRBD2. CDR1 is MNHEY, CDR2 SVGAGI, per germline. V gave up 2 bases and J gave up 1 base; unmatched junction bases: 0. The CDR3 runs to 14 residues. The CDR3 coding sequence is TGTGCCAGCAGTTACAGCGGGGGGTCCTACGAGCAGTACTTC. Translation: CASSYSGGSYEQYF.

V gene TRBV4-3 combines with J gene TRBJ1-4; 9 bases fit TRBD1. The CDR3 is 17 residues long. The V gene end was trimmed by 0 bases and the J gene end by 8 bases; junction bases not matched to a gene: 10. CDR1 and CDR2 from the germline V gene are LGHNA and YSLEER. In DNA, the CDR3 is TGCGCCAGCAGCCAAGAATGGGGGACAGGGAATAGAGAAAAACTGTTTTTT. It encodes CASSQEWGTGNREKLFF.

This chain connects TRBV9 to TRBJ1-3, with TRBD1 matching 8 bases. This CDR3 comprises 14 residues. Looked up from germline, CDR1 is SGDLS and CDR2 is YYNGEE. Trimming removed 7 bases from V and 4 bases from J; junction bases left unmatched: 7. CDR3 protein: CASSPTGVGNTIYF. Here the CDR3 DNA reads TGTGCCAGCTCGCCGACAGGGGTCGGAAACACCATATATTTT.